Below, one T cell receptor (beta chain) is given with its context. The data stem from a study of blood T cells in healthy people across ages. Next came a second PCR, run for about 6 to 12 cycles, which used a sample-barcoded 5' primer along with a J-beta primer mix. TCRdb reprocessed the 5' RACE reads via MiXCR and lists one record per CDR3 protein. The data contain some 1,800,000 distinct CDR3 sequences, approximately 39% of them singletons. This CDR3 contains 13 residues. V dropped 2 bases and J dropped 6; count of bases not matched to a gene: 3. Germline assignment: CDR1 SGHAT and CDR2 FQNNGV. This TCR was sampled from a human donor in good health. The rearrangement joins TRBV11-2 to TRBJ2-7; 8 bases agree with TRBD1. Sequencing was carried out using blood. The CDR3 sequence: CASSLRGQAEQYF. CDR3 DNA: TGTGCCAGCAGCTTACGGGGACAGGCCGAGCAGTACTTC.